The 17 T cell receptor beta chains reported below all come from one sample, sequenced in a study of T cells in Graves' hyperthyroidism and ophthalmopathy. Researchers took RNA transcripts and amplified the TCR beta CDR3 regions from them. TCR CDR3 regions were first amplified by RT-PCR with HTBI primers. Each CDR3 protein is one row after TCRdb ran MiXCR on the multiplex PCR reads. The sample consists of more than 300,000 distinct CDR3 sequences, 18% of them appearing once. Material for sequencing was blood. These receptor sequences come from a man aged 18 to 30 with Graves' ophthalmopathy.

The chain joins TRBV20-1 to TRBJ2-6; 9 positions agree with TRBD1. V lost 6 bases to trimming and J lost 0 bases; unmatched junction nucleotides: 12. CDR1 is DFQATT and CDR2 is SNEGSKA in the germline V gene (reference sequence). The CDR3 is 18 residues long. CDR3 nucleotide sequence: TGCAGTGCCCCATTAATGGGACAGGGCTCCTCTGGGGCCAACGTCCTGACTTTC. It translates to CSAPLMGQGSSGANVLTF.

In its sample, this clonotype was seen many times. The chain is built from TRBV3-1 and TRBJ2-3, with 7 bases aligning to TRBD1. The CDR3 has 16 amino acids. V was clipped by 1 base and J by 2 bases; unmatched bases: 6. Germline-derived CDR1 and CDR2 are LGHDT and YNNKEL (reference sequence). Written as DNA, the CDR3 is TGTGCCAGCAGCCAAGGGACAGGAGACTACACAGATACGCAGTATTTT. Translating it yields CASSQGTGDYTDTQYF.

This clonotype was observed a single time. The genes are TRBV9 and TRBJ1-6; 8 bases are a match to TRBD1. This CDR3 spans 16 amino acids. The V and J ends lost 3 bases and 1 base, in that order; junction bases with no gene match: 3. Germline values: CDR1 SGDLS, CDR2 YYNGEE. The CDR3 here is CASSATGESYNSPLHF. CDR3 bases: TGTGCCAGCAGCGCGACAGGGGAATCCTATAATTCACCCCTCCACTTT.

This sequence joins TRBV27 and TRBJ1-2, with TRBD1 as a possible D gene (6 bases). Germline lookup yields CDR1 MNHEY and CDR2 SMNVEV (reference sequence). The CDR3 totals 19 residues. V lost 2 bases to trimming and J lost 7 bases, with 29 bases between them. CDR3 amino acids: CASSLIAGLRGGGPSGYTF. The CDR3 nucleotides read TGTGCCAGCAGTTTAATTGCGGGGCTCAGGGGCGGGGGGCCCAGTGGCTACACCTTC.

In its sample, this clonotype was seen a few times. The chain's CDR3 is CASSEMSNQPQHF. In DNA form, the CDR3 reads TGTGCCAGCAGTGAGATGAGCAATCAGCCCCAGCATTTT. This chain connects TRBV6-4 to TRBJ1-5; unclear D gene. V was clipped by 3 bases and J by 1 base, with 4 bases between them. The CDR3 loop spans 13 amino acids. The germline V gene encodes CDR1 MRHNA and CDR2 SNTAGT.

This clonotype was picked up a small number of times. The V call is TRBV9, the J call TRBJ1-4, with 7 bases identical to TRBD1. Looked up from germline, CDR1 is SGDLS and CDR2 is YYNGEE. CDR3 length: 15 residues. Losses at the gene ends were 0 bases for V and 4 bases for J; bases not matched to a gene: 3. CDR3 bases: TGTGCCAGCAGCGTAGGGGACAGCGATAATGAAAAACTGTTTTTT. Encoded protein: CASSVGDSDNEKLFF. Together with reference TRBV9 and TRBJ1-4, the CDR3 gives the full variable domain: DSGVTQTPKHLITATGQRVTLRCSPRSGDLSVYWYQQSLDQGLQFLIQYYNGEERAKGNILERFSAQQFPDLHSELNLSSLELGDSALYFCASSVGDSDNEKLFFGSGTQLSVL.

Points on this clonotype: A read error may explain this, as a much larger clone is one base away. V usage is TRBV20-1 and J usage is TRBJ2-1; 12 bases fit TRBD2. Trimming at V came to 6 bases and at J to 6 bases, leaving 15 bases not matched to a gene. CDR3 size: 17 residues. The germline V gene encodes CDR1 DFQATT and CDR2 SNEGSKA (reference sequence). This chain's CDR3 is CSAPTSETSGGLNEQFF. DNA for the CDR3: TGCAGTGCCCCAACCTCCGAGACTAGCGGGGGACTCAATGAGCAGTTCTTC.

CDR3 protein: CASSPTGTGPNNSPLHF. DNA of the CDR3: TGTGCCAGCAGCCCAACCGGGACAGGGCCAAATAATTCACCCCTCCACTTT. The chain couples TRBV7-9 to TRBJ1-6; 9 bases line up with TRBD1. Germline V gives CDR1 SEHNR, CDR2 FQNEAQ (reference sequence). The CDR3 contains 17 residues. Unmatched junction bases numbered 10, after V lost 5 bases and J lost 5 bases.

This clonotype was recorded at least ten times. The rearrangement links TRBV18 to TRBJ2-7; D is unresolved. The germline V and J ends were trimmed by 4 bases and 3 bases, with 16 bases remaining between them. Germline V gives CDR1 KGHSH, CDR2 LQKENI. CDR3 length: 15 amino acids. DNA of the CDR3: TGTGCCAGCTCACGCTCCACTTGGGCCAACTACGAGCAGTACTTC. Its protein product is CASSRSTWANYEQYF.

Ten or more counts support this clonotype. The junction differs from germline at one of its ends, possibly a read error. The chain couples TRBV5-8 to TRBJ2-5, with TRBD1 identical over 11 bases. The CDR3 extends over 15 amino acids. Germline V gene data show CDR1 as SGHTS and CDR2 as YDEGEE. This CDR3 reads CASSLGQGAWENQYF. The CDR3 coding sequence is TGTGCCAGCAGCCTCGGACAGGGGGCGTGGGAGAACCAGTACTTC. Filled out from reference TRBV5-8 and TRBJ2-5, the complete variable domain reads EAGVTQSPTHLIKTRGQQATLRCSPISGHTSVYWYQQALGLGLQFLLWYDEGEERNRGNFPPRFSGRQFPNYSSELNVNALELEDSALYLCASSLGQGAWENQYFGPGTRLLVL.

This clonotype was observed at least ten times. The V and J genes are TRBV5-1 and TRBJ2-7, with 10 bases matching TRBD2. V was pared by 2 bases and J by 3 bases, with 5 bases of the junction left unmatched. CDR3 length: 15 amino acids. In germline, CDR1 is SGHRS, CDR2 YFSETQ. The DNA of the CDR3 is TGCGCCAGCAGCTTAGATAGCGGGGGGATCTACGAGCAGTACTTC. Translating it yields CASSLDSGGIYEQYF. Complete variable domain (other parts from reference TRBV5-1 and TRBJ2-7): KAGVTQTPRYLIKTRGQQVTLSCSPISGHRSVSWYQQTPGQGLQFLFEYFSETQRNKGNFPGRFSGRQFSNSRSEMNVSTLELGDSALYLCASSLDSGGIYEQYFGPGTRLTVT.

This clonotype came up a few times. The chain joins TRBV5-4 to TRBJ2-3; 8 bases map to TRBD2. V lost 0 bases and J lost 3; bases outside the gene matches: 3. The CDR3 is 15 residues long. Germline V CDR1 and CDR2: SGHNT, YYREEE (reference sequence). The CDR3 sequence is CASSLEASGTDTQYF. The CDR3 coding sequence is TGTGCCAGCAGCTTGGAGGCTAGCGGGACAGATACGCAGTATTTT.

V and J are TRBV5-1 and TRBJ2-6; D gene unclear. CDR3 length: 16 residues. CDR1 and CDR2 (germline): SGHRS, YFSETQ. The V end was cut by 3 bases, the J end by 1 base, with 11 bases between. The CDR3: CASSSDQASGANVLTF. CDR3 in DNA: TGCGCCAGCAGCTCGGACCAGGCTTCTGGGGCCAACGTCCTGACTTTC.

This clonotype was counted only a few times. The rearrangement links TRBV4-1 to TRBJ1-2; 10 bases are a match to TRBD1. Germline loops: CDR1 MGHRA, CDR2 YSYEKL. The CDR3 loop spans 17 amino acids. J gave up 7 bases and V 1 base, and 12 bases lay outside the gene matches. For the CDR3, the DNA is TGCGCCAGCAGCCAAGTGGGGGGGACAGGGGCATTCGCTGGCTACACCTTC. This sequence encodes CASSQVGGTGAFAGYTF.

The chain uses TRBV7-8 and TRBJ2-4, with 16 nucleotides matching TRBD2. The germline V gene encodes CDR1 SGHVS and CDR2 FQNEAQ. The CDR3 is made up of 17 amino acids. J lost 7 bases, V lost 3 bases, and 6 bases had no gene match. For the CDR3, the DNA is TGTGCCAGCAGCTTCGGGACTAGCGGGGGGGCCGAGAACATTCAGTACTTC. Protein sequence: CASSFGTSGGAENIQYF.

This clonotype has only a few counts. CDR3 loop: CASSSPYRGRTNEKLFF. In DNA, the CDR3 is TGTGCCAGCAGCTCACCTTACAGGGGTAGGACTAATGAAAAACTGTTTTTT. The gene calls are TRBV7-6 and TRBJ1-4, with 7 nucleotides matching TRBD1. From germline, CDR1 is SGHVS and CDR2 FNYEAQ. Unmatched junction bases numbered 10, after V lost 4 bases and J lost 2 bases. This CDR3 is built from 17 residues.

This clonotype was counted many times. The chain couples TRBV28 to TRBJ2-7; D gene unclear. V lost 4 bases, J lost 3 bases, and 10 bases lay in between. Germline CDR1 MDHEN, CDR2 SYDVKM. The CDR3 has 13 residues. The CDR3 spells CASSSPQNYEQYF. The CDR3 DNA sequence: TGTGCCAGCAGTTCACCACAGAACTACGAGCAGTACTTC.